A selection of T cell receptor beta chains follows, all from one sample in a study of CD4 T cells in relation to SARS-CoV-2 and coronaviruses. These receptors are not linked to any known antigen. Method: immunoSEQ multiplex PCR; TCRdb's copy keeps in-frame clones and lacks some. The profile covers just under 20,000 clones, with roughly four fifths appearing a single time and 21% taken by the ten largest. Material: CD4+ T cells from PBMCs, cultured in vitro. The receptors stem from a human donor in good health. The CDR3 runs from the conserved cysteine through the conserved F or W. The D gene is left open where the match is weak.

CDR3: CASSLGVRAGEGEQFF
length: 16
J: TRBJ2-1
V: TRBV5-1
D: TRBD2

CDR3: CSARDNYEQYF
length: 11
J: TRBJ2-7
V: TRBV20-1
D: .

CDR3: CASSSGQASAGTEAFF
length: 16
J: TRBJ1-1
V: TRBV5-1
D: .

CDR3: CASSSRDSRMLGYTF
length: 15
J: TRBJ1-2
V: TRBV19
D: TRBD1

CDR3: CASSLGGTGGGYEQYF
length: 16
J: TRBJ2-7
V: TRBV5-1
D: TRBD1

CDR3: CASSLYPPPGRAKNIQYF
length: 18
J: TRBJ2-4
V: TRBV27
D: TRBD2

CDR3: CASSRSAGSGANVLTF
length: 16
J: TRBJ2-6
V: TRBV7-9
D: .

CDR3: CASSLGSGGNQPQHF
length: 15
J: TRBJ1-5
V: TRBV28
D: .

CDR3: CASSRLSTDTQYF
length: 13
J: TRBJ2-3
V: TRBV12-3/TRBV12-4
D: .

CDR3: CASSHGRDSISGANVLTF
length: 18
J: TRBJ2-6
V: TRBV4-3
D: .

CDR3: CAISIAGGYLDTQYF
length: 15
J: TRBJ2-3
V: TRBV10-3
D: TRBD2

CDR3: CASSIPRGNYEQYF
length: 14
J: TRBJ2-7
V: TRBV6-6
D: .

CDR3: CASSKGQGDFEQFF
length: 14
J: TRBJ2-1
V: TRBV7-9
D: TRBD1

CDR3: CASSDRPENQPQHF
length: 14
J: TRBJ1-5
V: TRBV19
D: TRBD1

CDR3: CASSVGGGRPYTGELFF
length: 17
J: TRBJ2-2
V: TRBV9
D: .

CDR3: CASSVRESGGARTGELFF
length: 18
J: TRBJ2-2
V: TRBV9
D: TRBD2

CDR3: CASSHPGQGGNTEAFF
length: 16
J: TRBJ1-1
V: TRBV5-8
D: TRBD1

CDR3: CASSLLSSKAGANVLTF
length: 17
J: TRBJ2-6
V: TRBV4-1
D: .

CDR3: CAWREPVNTEAFF
length: 13
J: TRBJ1-1
V: TRBV30
D: .

CDR3: CSARGLNTIYF
length: 11
J: TRBJ1-3
V: TRBV20-1
D: .

CDR3: CASSPGLRSYGYTF
length: 14
J: TRBJ1-2
V: TRBV5-1
D: .

CDR3: CASSALYEQYF
length: 11
J: TRBJ2-7
V: TRBV25-1
D: .

CDR3: CASSHVDRGGEQYF
length: 14
J: TRBJ2-7
V: TRBV3-1/TRBV3-2
D: TRBD1

CDR3: CASSIEPPGARETQYF
length: 16
J: TRBJ2-5
V: TRBV19
D: .

CDR3: CAISESPGYGYYGYTF
length: 16
J: TRBJ1-2
V: TRBV10-3
D: .

CDR3: CASREDPNRVVRGYTF
length: 16
J: TRBJ1-2
V: TRBV6-1
D: .

CDR3: CASSRGWTEAFF
length: 12
J: TRBJ1-1
V: TRBV10-2
D: .

CDR3: CASSEGRGEQFF
length: 12
J: TRBJ2-1
V: TRBV2
D: .

CDR3: CASSERRVTDTQYF
length: 14
J: TRBJ2-3
V: TRBV6-1
D: .

CDR3: CASTEGQGAEGGYTF
length: 15
J: TRBJ1-2
V: TRBV5-1
D: TRBD1

CDR3: CASSDANGQGLGGYTF
length: 16
J: TRBJ1-2
V: TRBV6-2/TRBV6-3
D: .

CDR3: CPQTEVSNQPQHF
length: 13
J: TRBJ1-5
V: TRBV19
D: .

CDR3: CASSFGSTGELFF
length: 13
J: TRBJ2-2
V: TRBV12-3/TRBV12-4
D: .

CDR3: CASRRGAVTDTQYF
length: 14
J: TRBJ2-3
V: TRBV27
D: TRBD2

CDR3: CASGFQTRVNYGYTF
length: 15
J: TRBJ1-2
V: TRBV12-5
D: .

CDR3: CASQTSGAKPFNSPLHF
length: 17
J: TRBJ1-6
V: TRBV2
D: .

CDR3: CASSIGAEMRWGYTF
length: 15
J: TRBJ1-2
V: TRBV19
D: .

CDR3: CASSQGTYEQYF
length: 12
J: TRBJ2-7
V: TRBV5-1
D: .

CDR3: CASSPGRTARTITDTQYF
length: 18
J: TRBJ2-3
V: TRBV18
D: .

CDR3: CASSEMERNYEQYF
length: 14
J: TRBJ2-7
V: TRBV6-1
D: .

CDR3: CASSLVRGHEQYF
length: 13
J: TRBJ2-7
V: TRBV7-7
D: .

CDR3: CASSFQGMDSPLHF
length: 14
J: TRBJ1-6
V: TRBV5-4
D: .

CDR3: CASSELRNPQETQYF
length: 15
J: TRBJ2-5
V: TRBV2
D: .

CDR3: CASSPRPDYEQYF
length: 13
J: TRBJ2-7
V: TRBV21-1
D: .